This T cell receptor (beta chain) was documented in a study of blood T cell repertoires in COVID-19. Study-wide background: Some COVID-19 samples were acute and others convalescent; all came from the United States, Italy and Spain. PBMCs, B-cell-depleted T cells, or T cells were the source of the cDNA or gDNA that made up the material.

The CDR3 is made up of 14 amino acids. Germline V gene sequence: CDR1 SEHNR, CDR2 FQNEAQ (reference sequence). The V and J ends lost 4 bases and 1 base respectively, with 7 bases between them. Authors' methods: Scientists estimated how many nucleated cells there were by amplifying reference gene primers. The method was immunoSEQ multiplex PCR; TCRdb's version includes in-frame clones alone and lacks a portion of them. The V and J calls and clone size were taken over from that table, and D and trimming were inferred from the DNA. The table records about 260,000 clones, 70% to 85% of them present only once.

Sequences were obtained from peripheral blood. This receptor was obtained from an elderly woman with acute or convalescent COVID-19. The chain recombines TRBV7-9 with TRBJ1-4, with unresolved D. CDR3 nucleotide sequence: TGTGCCAGCAGCTCAGGTCGAACTAATGAAAAACTGTTTTTT. Protein product: CASSSGRTNEKLFF.